The present TCR beta chain was sequenced within a study of identical twins. This clonotype was recorded at least ten times. Its antigen is not identified. Germline CDR1 is GTSNPN and CDR2 is SVGIG (reference sequence). The CDR3 extends over 12 amino acids. Trimming cost V 5 bases and J 5 bases, with 12 bases left between them. TCRdb ran MiXCR on the 5' RACE reads and lists one entry per CDR3 protein. The profile covers about 200,000 distinct CDR3 sequences, with approximately 10% appearing a single time and 9% to 10% taken by the ten largest. General observations from the study: Beta out-of-frame twin sharing showed a weaker excess. The authors noted that invariant MAIT and iNKT cells could partly confound zero-insertion analyses.

The sequence was obtained from a man between 50 and 59 years old in good health. The sequenced sample consisted of memory T cells sorted from blood. The gene calls are TRBV30 and TRBJ2-5; TRBD1 might be the D (5 bases). CDR3 nucleotide sequence: TGTGCCTGGGACGCTGGGGCCGAGACCCAGTACTTC. This sequence encodes CAWDAGAETQYF.